Presented here are 21 T cell receptor beta chains from one specimen sequenced in a study of long-term antiretroviral therapy in people with HIV. With survey level as its setting, the immunoSEQ assay was v3.0. Here immunoSEQ multiplex PCR was the method, and the copy in TCRdb shows in-frame clones only, minus some. This sample yields roughly 28,000 clones, of which about nine tenths are seen a single time; 4.2% belongs to the top ten. The source was unsorted PBMCs, collected 3.1 years after starting antiretroviral therapy. Every receptor here comes from a man younger than 35 with HIV.

This chain uses TRBV7-9 with TRBJ2-5, with 9 bases lining up with TRBD1. This CDR3 comprises 14 residues. The V and J ends lost 5 bases and 4 bases, in that order; junction bases with no gene match: 5. CDR1 is SEHNR, CDR2 FQNEAQ, per germline (reference sequence). As DNA, the CDR3 is TGTGCCAGCAGCGGGACAGGGTTCGGAGAGACCCAGTACTTC. Protein sequence: CASSGTGFGETQYF.

V gene TRBV19 combines with J gene TRBJ2-3; 11 nucleotides align to TRBD1. The germline V gene encodes CDR1 LNHDA and CDR2 SQIVND (reference sequence). This CDR3 spans 14 amino acids. Trimming took 5 bases from V and 7 from J; bases not matched to a gene: 5. The CDR3 region has the DNA TGTGCCAGTAGTGGGACAGGGGGGTCGCATACGCAGTATTTT. Translating gives CASSGTGGSHTQYF.

This clone has just one count. The chain links TRBV27 to TRBJ2-5; no definite D call. This CDR3 is built from 14 residues. CDR1 and CDR2 from the germline V gene are MNHEY and SMNVEV (reference sequence). Trimming took 2 bases from V and 0 from J, leaving 7 bases between them. In nucleotides, the CDR3 is TGTGCCAGCAGTTTAGTGGGCTACCAAGAGACCCAGTACTTC. Protein product: CASSLVGYQETQYF.

This clone was observed a single time. The chain employs TRBV19 and TRBJ2-7; D is unresolved. Per the germline V gene, CDR1 is LNHDA and CDR2 is SQIVND (reference sequence). V was shortened by 4 bases and J by 0 bases, with 7 bases between the two germline ends. This CDR3 comprises 13 residues. For the CDR3, the DNA is TGTGCCAGTAGTAGCCGGGTCTCCTACGAGCAGTACTTC. It yields the protein CASSSRVSYEQYF.

The V call is TRBV15, the J call TRBJ1-4, with 11 nucleotides matching TRBD1. The V segment lost 3 bases and the J segment 7 bases; nucleotides outside the gene matches: 4. Germline V gene lookup returns CDR1 LNHNV and CDR2 YYDKDF (reference sequence). The CDR3 covers 15 residues. The CDR3 loop reads CATSRPGQGGEKLFF. CDR3 sequence (DNA): TGTGCCACCAGCAGGCCGGGACAGGGGGGTGAAAAACTGTTTTTT.

As DNA, the CDR3 is TGTGCCAGTAGTGGTCGTCAGGAGCAGGAAGAGACCCAGTACTTC. It encodes CASSGRQEQEETQYF. The V call is TRBV19, the J call TRBJ2-5; unclear D gene. The CDR3 is 15 residues long. V shed 5 bases and J shed 3 bases, with 16 bases lying between them. Germline CDR1 reads LNHDA; CDR2 reads SQIVND (reference sequence).

J is TRBJ2-5 and V is TRBV30; D ambiguous. The V gene's germline CDR1 is GTSNPN and CDR2 SVGIG (reference sequence). The V end was cut by 0 bases, the J end by 4 bases, with 12 bases between. The CDR3 is 14 amino acids. CDR3 nucleotides: TGTGCCTGGAGTGTAGGGTGGCAGGCAGAGACCCAGTACTTC. Its protein product is CAWSVGWQAETQYF.

This rearrangement joins TRBV6-1 to TRBJ1-1; D is unresolved. V was cut by 6 bases and J by 7 bases, with 6 bases left in between. The germline gives CDR1 MNHNS, CDR2 SASEGT. This CDR3 has 10 residues. DNA for the CDR3: TGTGCCAGCAGGGATAATGAAGCTTTCTTT. It translates to CASRDNEAFF.

This rearrangement joins TRBV7-6 to TRBJ2-7, with 8 bases aligning to TRBD1. This CDR3 has 14 residues. Germline-derived CDR1 and CDR2 are SGHVS and FNYEAQ. With V trimmed by 5 bases and J by 0 bases, 3 bases remained unmatched. In DNA, the CDR3 is TGTGCCAGCAGCCGGGACAGGAGCTCCTACGAGCAGTACTTC. Protein: CASSRDRSSYEQYF.

This clone was counted once. This chain connects TRBV7-2 to TRBJ1-1; a weak D match, TRBD1 (6 bases). Per the germline V gene, CDR1 is SGHTA and CDR2 is FQGNSA. The V end was cut by 5 bases, the J end by 5 bases, with 15 bases between. There are 14 residues in the CDR3. The CDR3 loop reads CASSVTGFRTEAFF. DNA of the CDR3: TGTGCCAGCAGCGTCACAGGGTTTCGGACTGAAGCTTTCTTT.

This clone occurred once. The chain has TRBV15 and TRBJ2-5, with D perhaps matching TRBD1 (6 bases). Germline CDR1 is LNHNV and CDR2 is YYDKDF (reference sequence). Trimming cost V 9 bases and J 0 bases, with 11 bases left between them. This CDR3 is 13 amino acids long. CDR3 DNA sequence: TGTGCCACAGACACAGGGAACCAAGAGACCCAGTACTTC. It yields the protein CATDTGNQETQYF.

This chain uses TRBV5-1 with TRBJ1-1; 7 nucleotides agree with TRBD1. CDR3 length: 14 amino acids. CDR1 is SGHRS and CDR2 is YFSETQ in the germline V gene. V shed 2 bases and J 5 bases; nucleotides not matched to a gene: 6. For the CDR3, the DNA is TGCGCCAGCAGCTTAGGGGGCAGTGTGACTGAAGCTTTCTTT. This encodes CASSLGGSVTEAFF.

The chain is built from TRBV6-5 and TRBJ2-7; D is unresolved. The CDR3 sequence is 15 residues long. V was shortened by 2 bases and J by 5 bases, with 16 bases between the two germline ends. From germline, CDR1 is MNHEY and CDR2 SVGAGI. The CDR3 protein is CASSYESPRPHEQYF. The CDR3 coding sequence is TGTGCCAGCAGTTACGAGTCTCCCCGGCCCCACGAGCAGTACTTC.

This clone has a single count. The chain links TRBV4-3 to TRBJ2-3; D possibly corresponds to TRBD2 (6 bases). Germline V CDR1 and CDR2: LGHNA, YSLEER. This CDR3 has 16 residues. V was trimmed by 0 bases and J by 0 bases, leaving 10 bases between them. The CDR3 nucleotides read TGCGCCAGCAGCCAAGATGGCGGGGCTAGCACAGATACGCAGTATTTT. Its translation is CASSQDGGASTDTQYF.

The chain combines TRBV12-2 with TRBJ1-6. TRBV12-2 is assigned pseudogene status. This CDR3 is 14 amino acids long. The CDR3 loop reads CASRLAASNSPLHF. The CDR3 region has the DNA TGTGCAAGTCGCTTAGCTGCGTCCAATTCACCCCTCCACTTT.

Only a few counts were recorded for this clone. The V call is TRBV2, the J call TRBJ2-7, with D unresolved. Trimming removed 8 bases from V and 2 bases from J, with 7 bases in between. The CDR3 loop spans 11 amino acids. CDR1 is SNHLY and CDR2 is FYNNEI in the germline V gene. The CDR3 region is CASGRAYEQYF. As DNA, the CDR3 is TGTGCCAGCGGTCGGGCCTACGAGCAGTACTTC.

The chain employs TRBV4-3 and TRBJ2-3; 9 positions match TRBD2. Germline V lookup: CDR1 LGHNA, CDR2 YSLEER. The CDR3 is 19 residues long. V was clipped by 0 bases and J by 4 bases; unmatched bases: 14. The CDR3: CASSQESNLAGVFSDTQYF. CDR3 bases: TGCGCCAGCAGCCAAGAATCGAACTTAGCGGGGGTGTTCTCAGATACGCAGTATTTT.

The chain employs TRBV7-3 and TRBJ2-7, with 11 bases matching TRBD2. CDR3 length: 18 residues. The junction had 14 bases not matched to a gene; V was cut back by 5 bases and J by 2 bases. CDR1 is SGHTA, CDR2 FQGTGA, per germline. The CDR3 region has the DNA TGTGCCAGCAGCCCAAAGGGGTGGGGGACTAGCGGCACCTACGAGCAGTACTTC. It codes for CASSPKGWGTSGTYEQYF.

The chain carries TRBV11-2 and TRBJ2-3, with no clear D. The CDR3 contains 12 residues. Germline CDR1 is SGHAT and CDR2 is FQNNGV. Trimming took 5 bases from V and 5 from J, leaving 8 bases between them. The DNA for the CDR3 is TGTGCCAGCAGCCTCGCCGGAGATACGCAGTATTTT. It encodes CASSLAGDTQYF.

V gene TRBV4-2 combines with J gene TRBJ1-2; 9 nucleotides align to TRBD1. Germline V gene lookup returns CDR1 LGHNA and CDR2 YNFKEQ. CDR3 length equals 16 residues. With 1 base clipped from V and 4 bases from J, the junction kept 7 bases outside the gene matches. DNA of the CDR3: TGTGCCAGCAGCCAAGTGGGACAGGGAGGGTCCTATGGCTACACCTTC. Protein sequence: CASSQVGQGGSYGYTF.

In this sample, this clone turned up a few times. V gene TRBV7-9 combines with J gene TRBJ1-2; D not certain. The length of the CDR3 is 14 residues. V was cut by 1 base and J by 8 bases, with 14 bases left in between. Per the germline V gene, CDR1 is SEHNR and CDR2 is FQNEAQ (reference sequence). CDR3 bases: TGTGCCAGCAGCTTAGAAGATGAGGGTAGGGGCTACACCTTC. Protein sequence: CASSLEDEGRGYTF.